This entry lists 5 T cell receptor beta chains sequenced from one sample in a study of CD8+ T cells in alopecia areata. The treatment: oral pan-JAK inhibitor, 5-10 mg twice daily. After isolation, RNA underwent reverse transcription to generate cDNA as the sequencing template. Using immunoSEQ multiplex PCR, the repertoire was profiled, and TCRdb retains in-frame clones only, with some absent. Among fewer than 200,000 clones, 50% to 75% were seen once, and the ten largest hold 16%. This specimen was CD4+ T cells sorted from blood, taken at week 56, from a patient treated with tofacitinib. These receptors were obtained from a human donor with alopecia areata.

This rearrangement joins TRBV30 to TRBJ1-6, with D hard to call. This CDR3 region has 13 residues. Germline CDR1 reads GTSNPN; CDR2 reads SVGIG (reference sequence). Trimming cost V 3 bases and J 7 bases, with 10 bases left between them. CDR3 residues: CAWRVGMNSPLHF. The CDR3 DNA is TGTGCCTGGAGGGTCGGGATGAATTCACCCCTCCACTTT.

The gene calls are TRBV7-2 and TRBJ1-5, with D hard to call. V was trimmed by 8 bases and J by 1 base, leaving 12 bases between them. Germline lookup yields CDR1 SGHTA and CDR2 FQGNSA. The CDR3 runs 14 residues. The CDR3 loop is CASRLGSSNQPQHF. CDR3 in DNA: TGTGCCAGCCGACTGGGGTCGAGCAATCAGCCCCAGCATTTT.

This clone was seen a handful of times. The chain recombines TRBV5-1 with TRBJ1-4, with a weak D call TRBD1 (6 bases). The CDR3 is 15 residues long. Looked up from germline, CDR1 is SGHRS and CDR2 is YFSETQ. V lost 4 bases and J lost 5, with 15 bases in between. In DNA, the CDR3 is TGCGCCAGCAGCCGTACAACAGGGATAAATGAAAAACTGTTTTTT. This codes for CASSRTTGINEKLFF.

In DNA form, the CDR3 reads TGTGCCAGCAGCTTAGAGGTACTCGGCTACACCTTC. Its translation: CASSLEVLGYTF. The V and J genes are TRBV7-9 and TRBJ1-2; D is unclear. In germline, CDR1 is SEHNR, CDR2 FQNEAQ (reference sequence). CDR3 length: 12 residues. Trimming took 1 base from V and 8 from J, leaving 8 bases between them.

J is TRBJ2-7 and V is TRBV19; tentatively, D is TRBD1 or TRBD2 (6 bases each). Trimming removed 4 bases at V and 5 bases at J, with 12 bases between. In germline, CDR1 is LNHDA, CDR2 SQIVND (reference sequence). This CDR3 region has 13 residues. The CDR3 loop reads CASSNTGRHEQYF. CDR3 bases: TGTGCCAGTAGTAATACAGGGAGGCACGAGCAGTACTTC.